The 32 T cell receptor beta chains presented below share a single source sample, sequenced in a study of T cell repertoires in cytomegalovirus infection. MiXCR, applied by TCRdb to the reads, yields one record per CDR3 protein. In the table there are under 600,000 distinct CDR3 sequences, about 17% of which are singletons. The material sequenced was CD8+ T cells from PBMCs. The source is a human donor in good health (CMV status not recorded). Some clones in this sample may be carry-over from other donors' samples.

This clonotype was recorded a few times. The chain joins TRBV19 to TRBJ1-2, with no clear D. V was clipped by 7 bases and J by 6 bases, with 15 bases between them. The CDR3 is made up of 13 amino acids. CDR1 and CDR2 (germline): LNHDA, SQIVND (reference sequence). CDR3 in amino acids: CASTIPAGDGYTF. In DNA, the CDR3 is TGTGCCAGTACCATTCCGGCCGGGGATGGCTACACCTTC.

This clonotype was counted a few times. The CDR3 protein is CSVEAHLSGRYGYTF. The CDR3 bases are TGCAGCGTTGAAGCCCACCTCTCGGGAAGATATGGCTACACCTTC. The rearrangement uses TRBV29-1 and TRBJ1-2; D gene ambiguous. The CDR3 has 15 amino acids. Germline CDR1 reads SQVTM; CDR2 reads ANQGSEA. V was trimmed by 1 base and J by 5 bases, leaving 17 bases between them.

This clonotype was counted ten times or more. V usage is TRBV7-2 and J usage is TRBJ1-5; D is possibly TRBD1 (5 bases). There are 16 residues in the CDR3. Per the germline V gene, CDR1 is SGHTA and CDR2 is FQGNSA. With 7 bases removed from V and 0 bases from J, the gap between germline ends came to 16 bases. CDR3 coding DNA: TGTGCCAGCACCCTTGCGGGGCCTTATAGCAATCAGCCCCAGCATTTT. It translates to CASTLAGPYSNQPQHF. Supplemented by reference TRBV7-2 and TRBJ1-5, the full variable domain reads GAGVSQSPSNKVTEKGKDVELRCDPISGHTALYWYRQSLGQGLEFLIYFQGNSAPDKSGLPSDRFSAERTGGSVSTLTIQRTQQEDSAVYLCASTLAGPYSNQPQHFGDGTRLSIL.

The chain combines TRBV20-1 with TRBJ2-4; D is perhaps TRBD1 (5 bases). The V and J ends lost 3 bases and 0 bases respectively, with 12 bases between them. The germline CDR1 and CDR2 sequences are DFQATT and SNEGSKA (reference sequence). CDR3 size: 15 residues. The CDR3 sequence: CSASPGILAKNIQYF. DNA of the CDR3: TGCAGTGCTAGTCCAGGGATCCTAGCCAAAAACATTCAGTACTTC.

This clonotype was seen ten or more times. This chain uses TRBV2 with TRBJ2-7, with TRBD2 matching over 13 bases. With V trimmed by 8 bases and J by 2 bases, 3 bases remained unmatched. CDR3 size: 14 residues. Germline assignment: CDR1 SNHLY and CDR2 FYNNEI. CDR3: CASHTSGRAYEQYF. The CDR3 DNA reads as TGTGCCAGCCATACTAGCGGGAGGGCCTACGAGCAGTACTTC.

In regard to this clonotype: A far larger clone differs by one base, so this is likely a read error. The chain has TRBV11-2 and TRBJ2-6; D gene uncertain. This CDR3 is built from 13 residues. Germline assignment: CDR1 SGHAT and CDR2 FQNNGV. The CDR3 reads CVSSPSGANVLTF. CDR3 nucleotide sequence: TGTGTCAGCAGCCCGAGTGGGGCCAACGTCCTGACTTTC.

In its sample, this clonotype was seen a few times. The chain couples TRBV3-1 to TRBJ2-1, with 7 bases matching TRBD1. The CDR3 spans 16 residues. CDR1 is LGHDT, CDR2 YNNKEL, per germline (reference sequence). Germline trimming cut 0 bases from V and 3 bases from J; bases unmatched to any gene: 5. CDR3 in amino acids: CASSQDRYRGYNEQFF. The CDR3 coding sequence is TGTGCCAGCAGCCAAGACAGGTACAGGGGCTACAATGAGCAGTTCTTC.

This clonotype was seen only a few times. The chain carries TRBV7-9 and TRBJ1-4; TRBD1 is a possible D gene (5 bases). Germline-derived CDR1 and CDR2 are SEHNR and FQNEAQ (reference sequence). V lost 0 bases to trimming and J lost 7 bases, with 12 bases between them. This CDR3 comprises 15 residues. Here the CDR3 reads CASSLAGPGGEKLFF. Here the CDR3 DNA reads TGTGCCAGCAGCTTAGCGGGACCCGGGGGTGAAAAACTGTTTTTT.

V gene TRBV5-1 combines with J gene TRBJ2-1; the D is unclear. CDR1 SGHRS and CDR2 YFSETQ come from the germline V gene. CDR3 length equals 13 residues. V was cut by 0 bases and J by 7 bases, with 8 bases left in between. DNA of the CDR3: TGCGCCAGCAGCTTGGCCGGCGTAAATGAGCAGTTCTTC. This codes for CASSLAGVNEQFF. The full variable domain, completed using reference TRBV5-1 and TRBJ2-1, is KAGVTQTPRYLIKTRGQQVTLSCSPISGHRSVSWYQQTPGQGLQFLFEYFSETQRNKGNFPGRFSGRQFSNSRSEMNVSTLELGDSALYLCASSLAGVNEQFFGPGTRLTVL.

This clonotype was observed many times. The CDR3: CASRGTSEAYNEQFF. The CDR3 DNA sequence: TGTGCCAGCAGGGGGACTAGCGAGGCCTACAATGAGCAGTTCTTC. V and J are TRBV7-9 and TRBJ2-1; 10 positions match TRBD2. The CDR3 has 15 amino acids. V was clipped by 6 bases and J by 2 bases; unmatched bases: 4. Germline-derived CDR1 and CDR2 are SEHNR and FQNEAQ (reference sequence). The full variable domain, its missing parts supplied by reference TRBV7-9 and TRBJ2-1, is DTGVSQNPRHKITKRGQNVTFRCDPISEHNRLYWYRQTLGQGPEFLTYFQNEAQLEKSRLLSDRFSAERPKGSFSTLEIQRTEQGDSAMYLCASRGTSEAYNEQFFGPGTRLTVL.

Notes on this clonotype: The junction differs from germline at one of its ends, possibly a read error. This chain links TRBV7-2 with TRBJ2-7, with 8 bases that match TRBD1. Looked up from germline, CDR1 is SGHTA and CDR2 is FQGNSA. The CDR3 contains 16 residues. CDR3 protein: CASSPRTGPVLSETYF. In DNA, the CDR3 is TGTGCAAGCAGCCCTCGGACAGGGCCCGTTTTGAGCGAGACGTACTTC.

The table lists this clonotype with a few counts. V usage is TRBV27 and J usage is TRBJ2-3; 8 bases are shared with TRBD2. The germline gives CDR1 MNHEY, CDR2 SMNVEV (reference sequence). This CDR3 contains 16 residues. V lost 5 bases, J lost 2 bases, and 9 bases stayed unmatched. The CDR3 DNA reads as TGTGCCAGCAGTCCTAACGGGAGGGGGGACACAGATACGCAGTATTTT. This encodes CASSPNGRGDTDTQYF.

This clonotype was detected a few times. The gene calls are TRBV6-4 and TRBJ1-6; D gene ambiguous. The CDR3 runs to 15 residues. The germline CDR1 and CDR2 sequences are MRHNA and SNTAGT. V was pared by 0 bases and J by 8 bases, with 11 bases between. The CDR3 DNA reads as TGTGCCAGCAGTGACTCGGCAGGAACGGATTCACCCCTCCACTTT. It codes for CASSDSAGTDSPLHF.

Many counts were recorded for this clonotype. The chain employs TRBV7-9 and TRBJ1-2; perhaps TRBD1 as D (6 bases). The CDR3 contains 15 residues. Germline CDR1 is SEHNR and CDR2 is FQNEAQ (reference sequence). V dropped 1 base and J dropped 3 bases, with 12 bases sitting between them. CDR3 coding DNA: TGTGCCAGCAGCTTAGATCGGGACAAATACTATGGCTACACCTTC. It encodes CASSLDRDKYYGYTF.

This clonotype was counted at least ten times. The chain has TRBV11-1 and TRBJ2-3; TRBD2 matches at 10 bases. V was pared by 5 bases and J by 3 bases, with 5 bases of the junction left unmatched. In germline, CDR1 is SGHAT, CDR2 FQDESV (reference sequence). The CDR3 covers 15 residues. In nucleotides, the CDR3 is TGTGCCAGCAGCATTCTAGCGGGGGATACAGATACGCAGTATTTT. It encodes CASSILAGDTDTQYF.

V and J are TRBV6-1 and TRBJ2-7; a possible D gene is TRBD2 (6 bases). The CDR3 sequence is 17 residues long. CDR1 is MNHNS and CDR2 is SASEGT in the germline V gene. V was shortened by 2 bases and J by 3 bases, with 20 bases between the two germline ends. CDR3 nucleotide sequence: TGTGCCAGCAGTGAATTAACGGAAGGGACTCCGGGCTACGAGCAGTACTTC. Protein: CASSELTEGTPGYEQYF.

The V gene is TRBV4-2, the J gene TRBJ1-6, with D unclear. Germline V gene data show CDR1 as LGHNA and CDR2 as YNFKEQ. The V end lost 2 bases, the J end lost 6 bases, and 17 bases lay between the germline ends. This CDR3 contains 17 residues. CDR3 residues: CASSQRWREGTNSPLHF. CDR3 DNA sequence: TGTGCCAGCAGCCAACGGTGGAGGGAGGGCACTAATTCACCCCTCCACTTT.

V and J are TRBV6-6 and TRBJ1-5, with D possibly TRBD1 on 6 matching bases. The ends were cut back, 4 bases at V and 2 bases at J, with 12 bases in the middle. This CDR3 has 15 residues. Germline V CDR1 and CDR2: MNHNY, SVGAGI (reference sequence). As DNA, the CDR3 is TGTGCCAGCAGTTCATGGGACATAGGCAATCAGCCCCAGCATTTT. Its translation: CASSSWDIGNQPQHF.

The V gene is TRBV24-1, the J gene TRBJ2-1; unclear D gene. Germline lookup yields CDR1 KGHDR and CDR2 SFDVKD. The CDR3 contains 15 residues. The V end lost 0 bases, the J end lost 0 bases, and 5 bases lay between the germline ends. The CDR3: CATSDLWDSYNEQFF. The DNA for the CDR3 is TGTGCCACCAGTGATTTGTGGGACTCCTACAATGAGCAGTTCTTC.

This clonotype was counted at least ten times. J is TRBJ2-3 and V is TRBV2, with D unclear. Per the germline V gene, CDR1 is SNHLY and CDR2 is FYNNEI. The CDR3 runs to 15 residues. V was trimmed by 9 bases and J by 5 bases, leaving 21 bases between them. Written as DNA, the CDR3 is TGTGCCAGTGGACCAGGAAGGGCGGAAATAGATACGCAGTATTTT. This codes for CASGPGRAEIDTQYF.

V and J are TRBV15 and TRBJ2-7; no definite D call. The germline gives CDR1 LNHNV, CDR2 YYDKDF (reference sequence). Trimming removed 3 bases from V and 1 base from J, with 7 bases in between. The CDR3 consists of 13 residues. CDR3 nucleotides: TGTGCCACCAGCAGGTTGCTTTCCTACGAGCAGTACTTC. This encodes CATSRLLSYEQYF.

CDR3 amino acids: CASSYSGQGRTLGYTF. In nucleotides, the CDR3 is TGTGCCAGCAGTTACTCGGGACAGGGGCGGACCCTAGGCTACACCTTC. This chain joins TRBV6-5 and TRBJ1-2; 10 nucleotides agree with TRBD1. V gave up 0 bases and J gave up 8 bases; unmatched junction bases: 9. The CDR3 contains 16 residues. CDR1 is MNHEY and CDR2 is SVGAGI in the germline V gene.

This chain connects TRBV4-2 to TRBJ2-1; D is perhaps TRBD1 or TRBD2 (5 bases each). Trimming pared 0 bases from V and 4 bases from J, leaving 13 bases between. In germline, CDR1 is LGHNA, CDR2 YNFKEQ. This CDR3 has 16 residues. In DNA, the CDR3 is TGTGCCAGCAGCCAAGAGGTGGGAGCAGGGTACAATGAGCAGTTCTTC. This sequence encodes CASSQEVGAGYNEQFF.

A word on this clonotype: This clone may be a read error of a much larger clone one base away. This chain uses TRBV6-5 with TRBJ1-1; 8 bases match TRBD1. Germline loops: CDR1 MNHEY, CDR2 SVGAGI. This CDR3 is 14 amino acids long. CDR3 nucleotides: TGTTCCAGCAGTTCGACAGGGGTGCTCACTGAAGCTTTCTTT. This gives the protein CSSSSTGVLTEAFF.

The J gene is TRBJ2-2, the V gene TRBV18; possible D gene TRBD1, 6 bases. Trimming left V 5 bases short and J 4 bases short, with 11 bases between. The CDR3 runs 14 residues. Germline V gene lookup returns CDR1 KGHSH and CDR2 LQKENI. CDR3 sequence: CASSAGDGTGELFF. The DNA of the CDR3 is TGTGCCAGCTCAGCAGGGGACGGCACCGGGGAGCTGTTTTTT. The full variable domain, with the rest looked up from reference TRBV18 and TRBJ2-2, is NAGVMQNPRHLVRRRGQEARLRCSPMKGHSHVYWYRQLPEEGLKFMVYLQKENIIDESGMPKERFSAEFPKEGPSILRIQQVVRGDSAAYFCASSAGDGTGELFFGEGSRLTVL.

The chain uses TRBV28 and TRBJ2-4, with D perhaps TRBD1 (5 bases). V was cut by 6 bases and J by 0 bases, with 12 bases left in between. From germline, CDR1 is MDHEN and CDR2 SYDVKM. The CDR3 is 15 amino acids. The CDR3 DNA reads TGTGCCAGCAGCTCGGACAAGTTAGCCAAAAACATTCAGTACTTC. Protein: CASSSDKLAKNIQYF.

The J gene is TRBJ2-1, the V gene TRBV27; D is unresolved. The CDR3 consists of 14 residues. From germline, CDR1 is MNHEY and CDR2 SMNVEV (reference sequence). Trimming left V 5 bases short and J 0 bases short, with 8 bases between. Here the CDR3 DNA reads TGTGCCAGCAGTACACGTAGCTCCTACAATGAGCAGTTCTTC. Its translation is CASSTRSSYNEQFF.

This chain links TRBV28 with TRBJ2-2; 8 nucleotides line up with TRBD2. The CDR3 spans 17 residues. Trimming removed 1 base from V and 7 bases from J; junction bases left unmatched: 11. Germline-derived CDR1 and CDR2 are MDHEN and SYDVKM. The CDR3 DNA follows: TGTGCCAGCAGTTTATTCTTGGTAGCGGGAAGCGGCGGGGAGCTGTTTTTT. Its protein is CASSLFLVAGSGGELFF.

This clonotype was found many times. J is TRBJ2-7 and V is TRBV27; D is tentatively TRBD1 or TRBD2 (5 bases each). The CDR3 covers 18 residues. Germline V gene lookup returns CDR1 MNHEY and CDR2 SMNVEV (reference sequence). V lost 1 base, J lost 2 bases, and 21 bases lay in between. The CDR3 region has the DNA TGTGCCAGCAGTTTATATTCGGGTAGGGGAGCAGAAACCTACGAGCAGTACTTC. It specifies CASSLYSGRGAETYEQYF.

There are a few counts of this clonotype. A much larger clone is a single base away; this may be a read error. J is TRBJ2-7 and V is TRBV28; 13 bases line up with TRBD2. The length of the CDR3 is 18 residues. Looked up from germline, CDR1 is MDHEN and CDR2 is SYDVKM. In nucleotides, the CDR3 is TGTGCCAACAGTCTCGGACTAGCGGGAGCGGGGGAAACCTACGAGCAGTACTTC. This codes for CANSLGLAGAGETYEQYF.

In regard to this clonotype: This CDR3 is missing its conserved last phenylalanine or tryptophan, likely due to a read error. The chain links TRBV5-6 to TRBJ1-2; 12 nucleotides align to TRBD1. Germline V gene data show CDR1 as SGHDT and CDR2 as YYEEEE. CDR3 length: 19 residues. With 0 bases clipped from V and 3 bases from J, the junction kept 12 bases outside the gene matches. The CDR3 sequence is CASSLDTGDRGRLYYGYTY. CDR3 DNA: TGTGCCAGCAGCTTGGATACAGGGGACAGGGGGCGACTTTACTATGGCTACACCTAC.

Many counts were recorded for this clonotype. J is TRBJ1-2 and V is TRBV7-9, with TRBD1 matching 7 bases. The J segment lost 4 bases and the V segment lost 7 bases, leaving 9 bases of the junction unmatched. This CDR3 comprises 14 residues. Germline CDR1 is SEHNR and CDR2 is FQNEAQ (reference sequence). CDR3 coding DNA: TGTGCCAGCAACGATTACGGGGACAGCTATGGCTACACCTTC. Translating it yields CASNDYGDSYGYTF.